Below, one T cell receptor beta chain is given with its context. The data are from a study of blood T cell repertoires in COVID-19. The overall study: Acute-phase and convalescent COVID-19 samples originated in the United States, Italy and Spain. Nucleic acid was either cDNA or gDNA, and it came from T cells, B-cell-depleted T cells, or PBMCs.

Authors' analysis steps: Estimation of nucleated cell counts relied on the amplification of reference gene primers. Method: immunoSEQ multiplex PCR; TCRdb's copy keeps in-frame clones and lacks some. The V and J calls and clone size were taken over from that table, and D and trimming were inferred from the DNA. The sample includes 62,000 or so clones, 89% of them seen just once. CDR1 SGDLS and CDR2 YYNGEE come from the germline V gene. Trimming removed 1 base at V and 1 base at J, with 11 bases between. CDR3 length: 15 residues. The sample comprised peripheral blood. The chain uses TRBV9 and TRBJ2-5; D remains unclear. This clonotype was obtained from a man between 45 and 60 years old with active COVID-19. CDR3 region: CASSVLSYGQETQYF. As DNA, the CDR3 is TGTGCCAGCAGCGTATTGAGCTACGGCCAAGAGACCCAGTACTTC.